This T cell receptor beta chain was documented in a study of T cell repertoires in cytomegalovirus infection. TCRdb itself ran the reads through MiXCR, one entry per CDR3 protein. The table has 90,000 to 120,000 distinct CDR3 sequences, about 22% seen once. The CDR3 consists of 13 residues. Germline assignment: CDR1 SQVTM and CDR2 ANQGSEA. Trimming left V 2 bases short and J 0 bases short, with 5 bases between. The chain uses TRBV29-1 and TRBJ2-1; D gene unclear. Sequencing input: CD8+ T cells from PBMCs. This clonotype was obtained from a human donor in good health (CMV status not recorded). Some clones in this sample may be carry-over from other donors' samples. The CDR3 loop reads CSVETASYNEQFF. The CDR3 DNA follows: TGCAGCGTTGAAACGGCCTCCTACAATGAGCAGTTCTTC.